What follows are 24 T cell receptor beta chains derived from one specimen sequenced in a study of blood T cell repertoires in COVID-19. Data came from immunoSEQ multiplex PCR; TCRdb stores just in-frame clones and leaves some out. The sample carries about 360,000 clones, around 87% recorded once. The sample was PBMCs or T cells enriched from blood (not recorded which). The origin of the receptors is a man under 40 who had recovered from COVID-19.

This clone was counted only a few times. The chain couples TRBV9 to TRBJ1-4; D gene uncertain. The germline V gene encodes CDR1 SGDLS and CDR2 YYNGEE. V was shortened by 4 bases and J by 5 bases, with 18 bases between the two germline ends. The CDR3 contains 16 residues. The CDR3, as DNA: TGTGCCAGCAGCCCTACCGACACTTTAGGCAATGAAAAACTGTTTTTT. Translated: CASSPTDTLGNEKLFF. Full variable domain (missing parts from reference TRBV9 and TRBJ1-4): DSGVTQTPKHLITATGQRVTLRCSPRSGDLSVYWYQQSLDQGLQFLIQYYNGEERAKGNILERFSAQQFPDLHSELNLSSLELGDSALYFCASSPTDTLGNEKLFFGSGTQLSVL.

The J gene is TRBJ1-1, the V gene TRBV25-1, with D tentatively TRBD1 (6 bases). Looked up from germline, CDR1 is MGHDK and CDR2 is SYGVNS. The CDR3 length is 15 residues. Deletions cut 2 bases from V and 8 bases from J, with 18 bases between. The CDR3 coding sequence is TGTGCCAGCAGTGAAACATTGATTACGGACAGCGAAGCTTTCTTT. This gives the protein CASSETLITDSEAFF.

This clone was seen just once. The CDR3 loop reads CASSSNGQGRAFF. CDR3 DNA sequence: TGTGCCAGCAGCTCAAACGGACAGGGGCGAGCTTTCTTT. V usage is TRBV7-3 and J usage is TRBJ1-1; 9 bases match TRBD1. The CDR3 runs 13 residues. V was clipped by 4 bases and J by 10 bases; unmatched bases: 7. Per germline, CDR1 SGHTA and CDR2 FQGTGA.

The chain employs TRBV4-1 and TRBJ1-4; 7 nucleotides line up with TRBD1. The CDR3 contains 16 residues. From germline, CDR1 is MGHRA and CDR2 YSYEKL. V was pared by 0 bases and J by 6 bases, with 7 bases of the junction left unmatched. CDR3 residues: CASSQEGGKLDEKLFF. For the CDR3, the DNA is TGCGCCAGCAGCCAAGAAGGGGGCAAACTAGATGAAAAACTGTTTTTT.

This rearrangement joins TRBV29-1 to TRBJ1-1; no reliable D call. The germline V and J ends were trimmed by 6 bases and 5 bases, with 10 bases remaining between them. The CDR3 consists of 11 residues. Germline assignment: CDR1 SQVTM and CDR2 ANQGSEA. The CDR3 bases are TGCAGCGTAAGAGAAGAAACTGAAGCTTTCTTT. Its translation: CSVREETEAFF. The entire variable domain, with the rest obtained from reference TRBV29-1 and TRBJ1-1, is as follows: SAVISQKPSRDICQRGTSLTIQCQVDSQVTMMFWYRQQPGQSLTLIATANQGSEATYESGFVIDKFPISRPNLTFSTLTVSNMSPEDSSIYLCSVREETEAFFGQGTRLTVV.

V gene TRBV6-2 or TRBV6-3 combines with J gene TRBJ1-5, with D possibly TRBD1 on 5 matching bases. V was trimmed by 6 bases and J by 6 bases, leaving 12 bases between them. Germline CDR1 is MNHEY and CDR2 is SVGEGT. This CDR3 comprises 13 residues. The CDR3 DNA reads as TGTGCCAGCAGCCCCACGGGACTTCAGCCCCAGCATTTT. Its translation is CASSPTGLQPQHF.

V gene TRBV4-1 combines with J gene TRBJ1-3; TRBD1 is a possible D gene (5 bases). The CDR3 totals 17 residues. Trimming cost V 0 bases and J 2 bases, with 14 bases left between them. CDR1 MGHRA and CDR2 YSYEKL come from the germline V gene. Here the CDR3 reads CASSQEPGWQAGNTIYF. The DNA for the CDR3 is TGCGCCAGCAGCCAAGAACCAGGGTGGCAGGCTGGAAACACCATATATTTT.

The rearrangement links TRBV11-2 to TRBJ1-2, with D perhaps matching TRBD1 (6 bases). The germline gives CDR1 SGHAT, CDR2 FQNNGV. Trimming stripped 3 bases from V and 8 bases from J, with 13 bases between. The CDR3 runs to 13 residues. The CDR3 loop is CASSLTGSEGYTF. CDR3 sequence (DNA): TGTGCCAGCAGCTTGACAGGCTCTGAGGGCTACACCTTC. Full variable domain (missing parts from reference TRBV11-2 and TRBJ1-2): EAGVAQSPRYKIIEKRQSVAFWCNPISGHATLYWYQQILGQGPKLLIQFQNNGVVDDSQLPKDRFSAERLKGVDSTLKIQPAKLEDSAVYLCASSLTGSEGYTFGSGTRLTVV.

This chain joins TRBV9 and TRBJ2-7, with TRBD1 as a possible D gene (5 bases). V was trimmed by 0 bases and J by 3 bases, leaving 10 bases between them. Germline CDR1 is SGDLS and CDR2 is YYNGEE. This CDR3 is 14 amino acids long. The CDR3 is CASSVDQTVYEQYF. The CDR3 DNA follows: TGTGCCAGCAGCGTAGACCAGACAGTCTACGAGCAGTACTTC. Complete variable domain (other parts from reference TRBV9 and TRBJ2-7): DSGVTQTPKHLITATGQRVTLRCSPRSGDLSVYWYQQSLDQGLQFLIQYYNGEERAKGNILERFSAQQFPDLHSELNLSSLELGDSALYFCASSVDQTVYEQYFGPGTRLTVT.

In regard to this clone: The same CDR3 arises from other DNA sequences in this sample as well. This chain uses TRBV30 with TRBJ1-2; 10 nucleotides match TRBD1. Germline assignment: CDR1 GTSNPN and CDR2 SVGIG (reference sequence). CDR3 length: 14 residues. Losses at the gene ends were 0 bases for V and 4 bases for J; bases not matched to a gene: 2. The CDR3 here is CAWSVGQGGYGYTF. CDR3 nucleotides: TGTGCCTGGAGTGTAGGACAGGGGGGCTATGGCTACACCTTC.

This chain joins TRBV7-2 and TRBJ2-3; 9 bases align to TRBD2. CDR1 SGHTA and CDR2 FQGNSA come from the germline V gene. The CDR3 is made up of 18 amino acids. J was trimmed by 1 base and V by 0 bases; bases with no gene match: 8. The CDR3 bases are TGTGCCAGCAGCTTAGCATTCGGCGGGGGGGCGGGCACAGATACGCAGTATTTT. Translating it yields CASSLAFGGGAGTDTQYF.

J is TRBJ2-3 and V is TRBV9, with D unclear. V gave up 0 bases and J gave up 2 bases, with 10 bases separating them. The germline gives CDR1 SGDLS, CDR2 YYNGEE. The CDR3 consists of 15 residues. CDR3 DNA sequence: TGTGCCAGCAGCGTAGATGGGCTCCACACAGATACGCAGTATTTT. This encodes CASSVDGLHTDTQYF.

This chain links TRBV9 with TRBJ2-1; possible D gene TRBD2, 5 bases. In germline, CDR1 is SGDLS, CDR2 YYNGEE. This CDR3 contains 14 residues. V shed 1 base and J shed 5 bases, with 10 bases lying between them. The CDR3 region is CASSVSGINNEQFF. As DNA, the CDR3 is TGTGCCAGCAGCGTATCGGGGATAAACAATGAGCAGTTCTTC.

The rearrangement joins TRBV5-1 to TRBJ2-5; the match to TRBD2 covers 7 bases. After removal of 2 bases from V and 4 bases from J, the junction contained 8 bases not matched to a gene. CDR1 and CDR2 from the germline V gene are SGHRS and YFSETQ. The CDR3 is made up of 15 amino acids. The CDR3 here is CASSFGSWEGETQYF. The CDR3 DNA follows: TGCGCCAGCAGCTTTGGTTCGTGGGAGGGAGAGACCCAGTACTTC.

This clone appeared a few times. Additional DNA sequences in this sample encode the identical CDR3. CDR3 DNA: TGTGCCAGCAGCGTAGAGCAGGGTGGTGGCTACACCTTC. It codes for CASSVEQGGGYTF. The chain employs TRBV9 and TRBJ1-2; weak D call: TRBD1 (5 bases). V dropped 0 bases and J dropped 7 bases, with 10 bases sitting between them. CDR1 SGDLS and CDR2 YYNGEE come from the germline V gene. The CDR3 has 13 amino acids.

This clone was found once. The chain joins TRBV12-3 or TRBV12-4 to TRBJ1-1; weak D call: TRBD1 (5 bases). V was pared by 6 bases and J by 7 bases, with 15 bases between. This CDR3 is built from 13 residues. CDR3 sequence reads: CASSLNFDSEAFF. The CDR3, as DNA: TGTGCCAGCAGCCTTAACTTCGACAGTGAAGCTTTCTTT.

The chain carries TRBV27 and TRBJ2-1; TRBD1 might be the D (6 bases). The germline V gene encodes CDR1 MNHEY and CDR2 SMNVEV (reference sequence). V was trimmed by 6 bases and J by 8 bases, leaving 17 bases between them. This CDR3 has 14 residues. The CDR3 bases are TGTGCCAGCAGGGGGACAACAGGGCGACATGAGCAGTTCTTC. Its protein product is CASRGTTGRHEQFF.

This clone showed up just a few times. The chain combines TRBV6-6 with TRBJ1-1, with TRBD1 identical over 7 bases. Germline loops: CDR1 MNHNY, CDR2 SVGAGI (reference sequence). This CDR3 contains 14 residues. With 6 bases clipped from V and 0 bases from J, the junction kept 4 bases outside the gene matches. Written as DNA, the CDR3 is TGTGCCAGCAGAGGGGGCTGGATGAACACTGAAGCTTTCTTT. Protein sequence: CASRGGWMNTEAFF.

V gene TRBV5-4 combines with J gene TRBJ2-1; maybe TRBD1 (6 bases). Germline V gives CDR1 SGHNT, CDR2 YYREEE (reference sequence). Trimming cost V 1 base and J 6 bases, with 8 bases left between them. The CDR3 consists of 13 residues. CDR3 bases: TGTGCCAGCAGCTTGCAGGGGCGCAATGAGCAGTTCTTC. Its protein product is CASSLQGRNEQFF.

This clone occurred a few times. The chain couples TRBV7-2 to TRBJ1-3; 9 bases line up with TRBD1. This CDR3 has 16 residues. The J segment lost 7 bases and the V segment lost 5 bases, leaving 12 bases of the junction unmatched. CDR1 and CDR2 (germline): SGHTA, FQGNSA. CDR3 loop: CASSDAGTGSGNTIYF. CDR3 nucleotide sequence: TGTGCCAGCAGCGACGCCGGGACAGGGTCGGGTAACACCATATATTTT.

The sample holds one count of this clone. The chain uses TRBV7-9 and TRBJ1-2; 8 bases fit TRBD1. V gave up 5 bases and J gave up 2 bases; unmatched junction bases: 4. There are 14 residues in the CDR3. The V gene's germline CDR1 is SEHNR and CDR2 FQNEAQ (reference sequence). The CDR3: CASSQRQGNYGYTF. The DNA of the CDR3 is TGTGCCAGCAGCCAAAGACAGGGGAACTATGGCTACACCTTC.

The J gene is TRBJ1-4, the V gene TRBV7-9; D remains unclear. CDR1 SEHNR and CDR2 FQNEAQ come from the germline V gene (reference sequence). The ends were cut back, 5 bases at V and 3 bases at J, with 10 bases in the middle. CDR3 size: 14 residues. CDR3 loop: CASSPPEANEKLFF. CDR3 nucleotide sequence: TGTGCCAGCAGCCCCCCTGAGGCTAATGAAAAACTGTTTTTT.

This rearrangement joins TRBV18 to TRBJ1-1; 11 positions agree with TRBD1. Losses at the gene ends were 3 bases for V and 11 bases for J; bases not matched to a gene: 5. CDR1 KGHSH and CDR2 LQKENI come from the germline V gene. This CDR3 is built from 13 residues. The CDR3 nucleotides read TGTGCCAGCTCACCGGACAGGGGGCGCTTGGCTTTCTTT. This gives the protein CASSPDRGRLAFF.

The chain is built from TRBV5-3 and TRBJ1-6, with TRBD1 identical over 8 bases. TRBV5-3 is reported as an ORF; its role is uncertain. The CDR3 runs 22 residues. Trimming at V came to 1 base and at J to 0 bases, leaving 18 bases not matched to a gene. The DNA of the CDR3 is TGTGCCAGAAGCTTGTGGGGACAGGCCCACCGAAAAGAAAGCTCCTATAATTCACCCCTCCACTTT. Its protein is CARSLWGQAHRKESSYNSPLHF.